This T cell receptor beta chain was found in a study of glioma-infiltrating T cells after dendritic cell vaccination. Study-wide context: Glioblastoma patients came from Phase I and II dendritic cell vaccination trials.

CDR3 length equals 15 residues. Germline V gene data show CDR1 as MGHRA and CDR2 as YSYEKL. V was clipped by 4 bases and J by 1 base; unmatched bases: 6. Here immunoSEQ multiplex PCR was the method, and the copy in TCRdb shows in-frame clones only, minus some. The sample yields tens of thousands of clones, 82% seen once. This clone was detected only a few times. The sequence came from a human donor with glioblastoma. The sequencing used blood, collected before dendritic cell vaccination. V gene TRBV4-1 combines with J gene TRBJ1-2, with 7 bases that match TRBD1. The DNA for the CDR3 is TGCGCCAGCAGCCGCCCGGGACAGCGTAACTATGGCTACACCTTC. Amino acids: CASSRPGQRNYGYTF.